The TCR beta chain described here comes from a study of metastatic and nonmetastatic thyroid tumors. Study-wide background: From malignant and benign thyroid patients, repertoires in blood and in tumor or nodule tissue were compared.

TCRdb re-clonotyped the PCR reads through MiXCR. The sample consists of approximately 31,000 clones, under 20% of them appearing once. This clone has at least ten counts. Germline loops: CDR1 MNHEY, CDR2 SMNVEV (reference sequence). The V end was cut by 5 bases, the J end by 0 bases, with 13 bases between. The CDR3 totals 15 residues. There were no patients who had received any treatment before thyroid surgery. The chain uses TRBV27 and TRBJ1-2; the D gene is possibly TRBD1 (6 bases). The sequenced sample consisted of blood. The receptor was derived from a female donor with papillary thyroid cancer or a benign thyroid nodule (not recorded which). Some clones in this sample may be carry-over from other donors' samples. This CDR3 reads CASSLSGVPNYGYTF. CDR3 sequence (DNA): TGTGCCAGCAGTCTCTCAGGGGTTCCTAACTATGGCTACACCTTC.